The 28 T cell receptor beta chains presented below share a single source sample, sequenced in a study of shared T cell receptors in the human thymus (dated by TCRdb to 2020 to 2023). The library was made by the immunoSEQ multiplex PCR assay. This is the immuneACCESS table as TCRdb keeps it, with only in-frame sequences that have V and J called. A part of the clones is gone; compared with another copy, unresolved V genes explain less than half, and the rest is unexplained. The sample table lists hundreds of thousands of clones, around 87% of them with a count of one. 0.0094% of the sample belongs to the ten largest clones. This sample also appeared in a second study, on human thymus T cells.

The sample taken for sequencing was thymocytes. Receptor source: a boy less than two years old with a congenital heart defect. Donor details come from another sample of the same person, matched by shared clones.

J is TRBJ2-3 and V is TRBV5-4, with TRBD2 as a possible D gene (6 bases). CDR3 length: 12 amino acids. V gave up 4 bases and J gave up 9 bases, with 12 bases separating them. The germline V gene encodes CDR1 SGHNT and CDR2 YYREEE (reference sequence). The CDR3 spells CASSRTNLTQYF. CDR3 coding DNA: TGTGCCAGCAGCCGGACTAATTTGACGCAGTATTTT.

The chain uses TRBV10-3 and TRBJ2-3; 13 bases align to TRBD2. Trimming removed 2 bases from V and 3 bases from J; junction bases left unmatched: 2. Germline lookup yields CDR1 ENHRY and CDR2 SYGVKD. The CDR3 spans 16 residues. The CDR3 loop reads CAISEGLAGDTDTQYF. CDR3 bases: TGTGCCATCAGTGAGGGACTAGCGGGAGATACAGATACGCAGTATTTT.

The CDR3 DNA reads TGTGCCAGCAGTTTATTGCCAGGGGGCTATGGCTACACCTTC. Its protein product is CASSLLPGGYGYTF. The chain employs TRBV27 and TRBJ1-2; 7 nucleotides match TRBD1. The junction had 3 bases not matched to a gene; V was cut back by 1 base and J by 4 bases. This CDR3 is built from 14 residues. In germline, CDR1 is MNHEY, CDR2 SMNVEV (reference sequence).

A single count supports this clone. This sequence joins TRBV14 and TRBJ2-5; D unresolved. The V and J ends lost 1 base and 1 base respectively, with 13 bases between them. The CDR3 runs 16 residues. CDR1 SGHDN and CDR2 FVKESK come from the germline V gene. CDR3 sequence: CASSQGAPPTQETQYF. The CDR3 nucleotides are TGTGCCAGCAGCCAAGGGGCACCACCCACCCAAGAGACCCAGTACTTC.

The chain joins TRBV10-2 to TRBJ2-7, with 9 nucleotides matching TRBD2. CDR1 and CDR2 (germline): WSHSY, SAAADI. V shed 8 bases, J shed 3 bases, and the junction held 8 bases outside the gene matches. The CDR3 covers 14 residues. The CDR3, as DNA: TGCGCCAGCCTCCAGCGGGAGGCCTTCTACGAGCAGTACTTC. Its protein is CASLQREAFYEQYF.

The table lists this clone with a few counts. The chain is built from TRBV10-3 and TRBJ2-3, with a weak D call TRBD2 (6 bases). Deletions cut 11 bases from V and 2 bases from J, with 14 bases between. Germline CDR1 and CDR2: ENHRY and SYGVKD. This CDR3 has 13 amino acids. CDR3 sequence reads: CAPRLVFTDTQYF. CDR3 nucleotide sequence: TGTGCCCCAAGACTAGTTTTCACAGATACGCAGTATTTT.

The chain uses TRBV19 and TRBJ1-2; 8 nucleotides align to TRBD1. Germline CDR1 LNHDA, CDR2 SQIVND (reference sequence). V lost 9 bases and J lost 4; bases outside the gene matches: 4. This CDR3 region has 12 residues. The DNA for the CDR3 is TGTGCCAGCAGACAGGGGATCTATGGCTACACCTTC. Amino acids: CASRQGIYGYTF.

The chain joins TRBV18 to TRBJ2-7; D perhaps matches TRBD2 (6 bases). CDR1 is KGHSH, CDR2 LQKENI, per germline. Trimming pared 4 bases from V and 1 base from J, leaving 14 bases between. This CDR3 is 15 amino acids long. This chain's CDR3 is CASSQILANSYEQYF. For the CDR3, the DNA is TGTGCCAGCTCACAGATACTAGCAAATTCCTACGAGCAGTACTTC.

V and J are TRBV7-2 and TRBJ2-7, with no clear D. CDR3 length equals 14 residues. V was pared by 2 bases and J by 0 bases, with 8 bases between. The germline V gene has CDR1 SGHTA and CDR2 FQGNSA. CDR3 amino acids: CASSLTKNSYEQYF. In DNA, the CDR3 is TGTGCCAGCAGCTTAACTAAGAACTCCTACGAGCAGTACTTC.

The CDR3 reads CSASMSETQYF. CDR3 coding DNA: TGCAGTGCCTCCATGAGCGAGACCCAGTACTTC. This chain links TRBV20-1 with TRBJ2-5; D unresolved. The CDR3 has 11 amino acids. The ends were cut back, 6 bases at V and 5 bases at J, with 10 bases in the middle. Per germline, CDR1 DFQATT and CDR2 SNEGSKA (reference sequence).

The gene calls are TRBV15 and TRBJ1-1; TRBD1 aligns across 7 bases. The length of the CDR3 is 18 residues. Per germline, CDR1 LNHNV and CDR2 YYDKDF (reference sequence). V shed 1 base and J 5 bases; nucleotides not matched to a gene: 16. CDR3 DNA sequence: TGTGCCACCAGCAGAGGGATGAGTTCGGGGACAGTCAGGACTGAAGCTTTCTTT. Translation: CATSRGMSSGTVRTEAFF. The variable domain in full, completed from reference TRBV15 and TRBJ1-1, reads DAMVIQNPRYQVTQFGKPVTLSCSQTLNHNVMYWYQQKSSQAPKLLFHYYDKDFNNEADTPDNFQSRRPNTSFCFLDIRSPGLGDTAMYLCATSRGMSSGTVRTEAFFGQGTRLTVV.

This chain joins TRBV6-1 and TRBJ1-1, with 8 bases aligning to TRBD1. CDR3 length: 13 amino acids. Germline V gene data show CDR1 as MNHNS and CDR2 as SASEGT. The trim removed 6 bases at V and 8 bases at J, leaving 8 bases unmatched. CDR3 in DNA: TGTGCCAGCAGAGTGAGACAGGGGTTAGAAGCTTTCTTT. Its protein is CASRVRQGLEAFF.

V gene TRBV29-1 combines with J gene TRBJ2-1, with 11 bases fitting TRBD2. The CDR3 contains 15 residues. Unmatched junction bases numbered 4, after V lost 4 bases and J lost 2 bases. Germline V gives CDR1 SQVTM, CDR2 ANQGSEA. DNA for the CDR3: TGCAGCGTTGCCCCACTAGCGGGAGCCTACAATGAGCAGTTCTTC. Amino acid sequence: CSVAPLAGAYNEQFF.

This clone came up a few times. In nucleotides, the CDR3 is TGTGCCAGTAGTAGAATTTACTTCCCCCTAGCTAACTATGGCTACACCTTC. This gives the protein CASSRIYFPLANYGYTF. This chain links TRBV19 with TRBJ1-2; no clear D. Germline loops: CDR1 LNHDA, CDR2 SQIVND (reference sequence). This CDR3 spans 17 amino acids. The germline V and J ends were trimmed by 4 bases and 0 bases, with 18 bases remaining between them.

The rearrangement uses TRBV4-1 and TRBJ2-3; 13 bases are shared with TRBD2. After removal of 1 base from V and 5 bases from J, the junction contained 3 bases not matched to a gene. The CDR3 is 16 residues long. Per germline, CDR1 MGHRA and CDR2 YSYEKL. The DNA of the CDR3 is TGCGCCAGCAGCCAAGTAAGGACTAGCGGGGGAGATACGCAGTATTTT. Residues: CASSQVRTSGGDTQYF.

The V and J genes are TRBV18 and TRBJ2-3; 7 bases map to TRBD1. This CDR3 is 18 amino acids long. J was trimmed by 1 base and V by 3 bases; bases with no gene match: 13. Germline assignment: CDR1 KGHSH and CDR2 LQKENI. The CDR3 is CASSPSESRDRGTDTQYF. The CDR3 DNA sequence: TGTGCCAGCTCACCCTCTGAGTCCCGGGACAGAGGCACAGATACGCAGTATTTT.

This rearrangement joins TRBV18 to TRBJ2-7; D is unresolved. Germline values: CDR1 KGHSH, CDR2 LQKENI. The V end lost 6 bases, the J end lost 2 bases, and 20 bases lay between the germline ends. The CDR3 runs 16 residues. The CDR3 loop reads CASSQTTAPRTYEQYF. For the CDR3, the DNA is TGTGCCAGCTCGCAAACCACAGCACCCAGGACCTACGAGCAGTACTTC. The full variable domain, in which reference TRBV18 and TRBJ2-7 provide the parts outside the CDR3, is NAGVMQNPRHLVRRRGQEARLRCSPMKGHSHVYWYRQLPEEGLKFMVYLQKENIIDESGMPKERFSAEFPKEGPSILRIQQVVRGDSAAYFCASSQTTAPRTYEQYFGPGTRLTVT.

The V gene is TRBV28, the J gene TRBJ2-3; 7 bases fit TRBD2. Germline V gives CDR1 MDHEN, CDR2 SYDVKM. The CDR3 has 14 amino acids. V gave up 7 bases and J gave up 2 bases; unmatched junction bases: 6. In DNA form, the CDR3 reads TGTGCCAGCAATGGGAGGGGATTCACAGATACGCAGTATTTT. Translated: CASNGRGFTDTQYF. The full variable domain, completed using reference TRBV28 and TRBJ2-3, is DVKVTQSSRYLVKRTGEKVFLECVQDMDHENMFWYRQDPGLGLRLIYFSYDVKMKEKGDIPEGYSVSREKKERFSLILESASTNQTSMYLCASNGRGFTDTQYFGPGTRLTVL.

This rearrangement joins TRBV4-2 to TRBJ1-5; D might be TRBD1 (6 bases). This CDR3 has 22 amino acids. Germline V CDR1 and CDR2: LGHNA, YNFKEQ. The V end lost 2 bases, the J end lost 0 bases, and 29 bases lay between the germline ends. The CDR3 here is CASSQRPLLQGKAGYSNQPQHF. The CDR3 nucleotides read TGTGCCAGCAGCCAACGCCCGCTACTACAGGGAAAGGCGGGCTATAGCAATCAGCCCCAGCATTTT.

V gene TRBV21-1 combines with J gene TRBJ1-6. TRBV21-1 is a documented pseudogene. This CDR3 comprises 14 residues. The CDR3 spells CASTWFEYNSPLHF. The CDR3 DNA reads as TGTGCCAGCACCTGGTTTGAGTATAATTCACCCCTCCACTTT.

The CDR3 is CATSRLTEGDEKLFF. DNA for the CDR3: TGTGCCACCAGCAGACTGACAGAGGGGGATGAAAAACTGTTTTTT. The chain is built from TRBV15 and TRBJ1-4; D might be TRBD1 (6 bases). The CDR3 runs 15 residues. V was trimmed by 2 bases and J by 6 bases, leaving 13 bases between them. CDR1 is LNHNV and CDR2 is YYDKDF in the germline V gene (reference sequence).

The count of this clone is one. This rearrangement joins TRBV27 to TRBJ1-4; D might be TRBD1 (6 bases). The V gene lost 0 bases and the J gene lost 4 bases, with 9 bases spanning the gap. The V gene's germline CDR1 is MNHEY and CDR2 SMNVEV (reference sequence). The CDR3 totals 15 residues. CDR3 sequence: CASSLSGAGNEKLFF. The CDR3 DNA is TGTGCCAGCAGTTTATCGGGGGCGGGTAATGAAAAACTGTTTTTT.

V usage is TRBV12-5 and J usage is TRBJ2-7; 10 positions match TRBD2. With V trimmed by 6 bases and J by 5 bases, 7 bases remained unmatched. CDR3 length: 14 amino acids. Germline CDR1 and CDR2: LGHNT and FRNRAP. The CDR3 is CASGTTSGIDEQYF. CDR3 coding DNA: TGTGCTAGTGGCACTACTAGCGGGATTGACGAGCAGTACTTC.

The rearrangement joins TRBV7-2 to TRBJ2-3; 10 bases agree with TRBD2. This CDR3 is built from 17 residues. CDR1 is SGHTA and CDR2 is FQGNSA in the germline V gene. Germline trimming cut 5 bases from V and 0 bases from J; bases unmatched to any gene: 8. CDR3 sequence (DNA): TGTGCCAGCAGCCTACTACTAGCGGGGCTAAGCACAGATACGCAGTATTTT. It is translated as CASSLLLAGLSTDTQYF.

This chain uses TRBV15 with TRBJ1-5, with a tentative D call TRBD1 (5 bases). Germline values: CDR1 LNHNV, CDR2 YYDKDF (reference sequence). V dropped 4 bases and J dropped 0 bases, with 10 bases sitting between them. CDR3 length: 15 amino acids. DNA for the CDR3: TGTGCCACCAGCATCCACAGGTTTAGCAATCAGCCCCAGCATTTT. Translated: CATSIHRFSNQPQHF.

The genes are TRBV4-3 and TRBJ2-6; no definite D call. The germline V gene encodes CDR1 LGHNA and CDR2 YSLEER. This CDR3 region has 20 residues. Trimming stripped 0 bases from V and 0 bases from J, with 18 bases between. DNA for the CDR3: TGCGCCAGCAGCCAAGATAGAGGTAAACAAGGCCTCTCTGGGGCCAACGTCCTGACTTTC. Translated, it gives CASSQDRGKQGLSGANVLTF.

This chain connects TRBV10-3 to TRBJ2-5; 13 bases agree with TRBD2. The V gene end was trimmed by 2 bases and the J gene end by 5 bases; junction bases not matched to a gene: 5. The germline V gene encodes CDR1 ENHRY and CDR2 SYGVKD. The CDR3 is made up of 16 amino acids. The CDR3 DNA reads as TGTGCCATCAGTGAGAACCCGGGACTAGCGGGGGAGACCCAGTACTTC. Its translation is CAISENPGLAGETQYF.

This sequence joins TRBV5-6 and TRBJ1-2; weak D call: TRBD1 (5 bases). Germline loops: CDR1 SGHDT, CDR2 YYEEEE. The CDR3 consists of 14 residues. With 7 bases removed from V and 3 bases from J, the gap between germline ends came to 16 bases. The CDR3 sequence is CASCQQAGDYGYTF. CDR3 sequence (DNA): TGTGCCAGCTGCCAACAGGCGGGGGACTATGGCTACACCTTC. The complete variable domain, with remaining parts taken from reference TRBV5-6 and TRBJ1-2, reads DAGVTQSPTHLIKTRGQQVTLRCSPKSGHDTVSWYQQALGQGPQFIFQYYEEEERQRGNFPDRFSGHQFPNYSSELNVNALLLGDSALYLCASCQQAGDYGYTFGSGTRLTVV.